These 21 T cell receptor beta chains were all obtained from the same sample, sequenced in a study of Ad26.COV2.S vaccination and SARS-CoV-2 variants. The table came from immunoSEQ multiplex PCR; TCRdb's copy has only in-frame clones and leaves some out. The sample has under 150,000 clones, 86% seen once. Sample: peripheral blood, taken after recovery from COVID-19. These receptors were obtained from a human donor who had recovered from COVID-19.

The rearrangement uses TRBV12-3 or TRBV12-4 and TRBJ1-3; D ambiguous. Trimming pared 3 bases from V and 4 bases from J, leaving 4 bases between. The CDR3 has 12 amino acids. This CDR3 is CASSFAGNTIYF. The CDR3 DNA is TGTGCCAGCAGTTTCGCGGGAAACACCATATATTTT.

This clone has a handful of counts. The chain is built from TRBV20-1 and TRBJ2-1; no clear D gene. Germline CDR1 DFQATT, CDR2 SNEGSKA (reference sequence). The CDR3 runs to 11 residues. V was trimmed by 8 bases and J by 5 bases, leaving 10 bases between them. The CDR3 coding sequence is TGCAGTCTTACAACGAACAATGAGCAGTTCTTC. It translates to CSLTTNNEQFF.

Ten or more counts support this clone. The chain combines TRBV7-8 with TRBJ1-5, with D possibly being TRBD1 (5 bases). Looked up from germline, CDR1 is SGHVS and CDR2 is FQNEAQ. Trimming left V 1 base short and J 4 bases short, with 11 bases between. This CDR3 has 15 residues. The chain's CDR3 is CASSLGSGTNQPQHF. DNA for the CDR3: TGTGCCAGCAGCTTAGGGTCAGGGACGAATCAGCCCCAGCATTTT.

There are a few counts of this clone. J is TRBJ1-1 and V is TRBV6-5; D unclear. V lost 6 bases and J lost 5, with 13 bases in between. CDR3 length equals 13 residues. Germline-derived CDR1 and CDR2 are MNHEY and SVGAGI. The CDR3 nucleotides read TGTGCCAGCAGACTGAATGGGAGGACTGAAGCTTTCTTT. As protein: CASRLNGRTEAFF.

V usage is TRBV28 and J usage is TRBJ2-4; D tentatively reads TRBD1 or TRBD2 (5 bases each). The V end lost 7 bases, the J end lost 1 base, and 14 bases lay between the germline ends. CDR1 is MDHEN and CDR2 is SYDVKM in the germline V gene. The CDR3 is made up of 15 amino acids. Here the CDR3 reads CASTLPGAAKNIQYF. The CDR3, as DNA: TGTGCCAGCACACTTCCCGGGGCGGCCAAAAACATTCAGTACTTC.

A single count supports this clone. The V and J genes are TRBV24-1 and TRBJ2-7; TRBD1 agrees at 8 bases. This CDR3 spans 16 amino acids. CDR1 is KGHDR, CDR2 SFDVKD, per germline. V gave up 7 bases and J gave up 0 bases; unmatched junction bases: 10. This CDR3 is CATSHSGQGDSYEQYF. The CDR3 coding sequence is TGTGCCACCAGCCATTCTGGACAGGGAGACTCCTACGAGCAGTACTTC.

This clone was counted a few times. This chain joins TRBV5-7 and TRBJ2-7, with a possible D match to TRBD2 (5 bases). Being an ORF, TRBV5-7 has a function that is uncertain. V lost 2 bases and J lost 0, with 12 bases in between. The CDR3 length is 15 residues. The CDR3 protein is CASSFYCRGSYEQYF. The DNA for the CDR3 is TGTGCCAGCAGCTTCTACTGCCGGGGCTCCTACGAGCAGTACTTC.

V is TRBV5-1 and J is TRBJ2-6; weak D call: TRBD1 (5 bases). V shed 2 bases and J shed 2 bases, with 5 bases lying between them. Germline CDR1 and CDR2: SGHRS and YFSETQ. This CDR3 comprises 14 residues. The chain's CDR3 is CASSLGAGANVLTF. As DNA, the CDR3 is TGCGCCAGCAGCTTAGGGGCTGGGGCCAACGTCCTGACTTTC.

Only one count was recorded for this clone. The chain couples TRBV19 to TRBJ1-5; D gene ambiguous. CDR3 size: 12 residues. Germline V gene lookup returns CDR1 LNHDA and CDR2 SQIVND (reference sequence). V was cut by 1 base and J by 7 bases, with 5 bases left in between. DNA of the CDR3: TGTGCCAGTAGTATAGGGCTCCAGCCCCAGCATTTT. Protein: CASSIGLQPQHF.

The V call is TRBV27, the J call TRBJ2-2; maybe TRBD2 (5 bases). The CDR3 has 17 amino acids. The V gene lost 2 bases and the J gene lost 3 bases, with 16 bases spanning the gap. Germline loops: CDR1 MNHEY, CDR2 SMNVEV (reference sequence). The CDR3 region is CASSLPGSPRDTGELFF. CDR3 DNA sequence: TGTGCCAGCAGTTTACCGGGGTCCCCGCGGGACACCGGGGAGCTGTTTTTT.

The chain links TRBV11-2 to TRBJ1-1, with 8 bases lining up with TRBD1. Germline V lookup: CDR1 SGHAT, CDR2 FQNNGV. V lost 5 bases to trimming and J lost 7 bases; unmatched junction nucleotides: 9. This CDR3 spans 14 amino acids. Written as DNA, the CDR3 is TGTGCCAGCAGCCCAGACAGGGGCGACGATGAAGCTTTCTTT. This translates into CASSPDRGDDEAFF.

The rearrangement uses TRBV7-2 and TRBJ2-5; D may be TRBD2 (6 bases). Looked up from germline, CDR1 is SGHTA and CDR2 is FQGNSA. Trimming pared 0 bases from V and 5 bases from J, leaving 7 bases between. This CDR3 has 13 amino acids. The CDR3 region is CASSLAGRETQYF. CDR3 sequence (DNA): TGTGCCAGCAGCTTAGCGGGGAGGGAGACCCAGTACTTC. Drawing the rest from reference TRBV7-2 and TRBJ2-5, the complete variable domain is GAGVSQSPSNKVTEKGKDVELRCDPISGHTALYWYRQSLGQGLEFLIYFQGNSAPDKSGLPSDRFSAERTGGSVSTLTIQRTQQEDSAVYLCASSLAGRETQYFGPGTRLLVL.

The gene calls are TRBV5-1 and TRBJ2-3, with D unclear. Trimming took off 0 bases at V and 0 bases at J, with 8 bases between the two ends. The CDR3 spans 15 residues. The germline V gene has CDR1 SGHRS and CDR2 YFSETQ. In DNA, the CDR3 is TGCGCCAGCAGCTTGGGGGTTTCTAGCACAGATACGCAGTATTTT. Translated, it gives CASSLGVSSTDTQYF.

The rearrangement links TRBV7-6 to TRBJ2-3; possible D gene TRBD2, 5 bases. V lost 2 bases and J lost 0, with 6 bases in between. Germline values: CDR1 SGHVS, CDR2 FNYEAQ. The CDR3 extends over 14 amino acids. The CDR3 coding sequence is TGTGCCAGCAGCTTACGGACTAGCACAGATACGCAGTATTTT. Translated: CASSLRTSTDTQYF.

V and J are TRBV21-1 and TRBJ1-5; the table names TRBD1, a call not compared with the DNA. TRBV21-1 is labeled a pseudogene. This CDR3 contains 16 residues. CDR3 sequence reads: CASSKRQGFRNQPQHF. CDR3 coding DNA: TGTGCCAGCAGCAAGCGACAGGGATTTCGGAATCAGCCCCAGCATTTT.

The rearrangement uses TRBV30 and TRBJ1-1; TRBD1 might be the D (5 bases). The germline V and J ends were trimmed by 0 bases and 5 bases, with 13 bases remaining between them. CDR1 and CDR2 from the germline V gene are GTSNPN and SVGIG (reference sequence). This CDR3 contains 14 residues. CDR3 sequence: CAWSVRGVGTEAFF. The CDR3 nucleotides read TGTGCCTGGAGTGTACGGGGGGTGGGAACTGAAGCTTTCTTT.

The rearrangement links TRBV28 to TRBJ1-5; TRBD1 agrees at 10 bases. With V trimmed by 6 bases and J by 6 bases, 11 bases remained unmatched. The CDR3 totals 16 residues. Germline values: CDR1 MDHEN, CDR2 SYDVKM. CDR3: CASSQMTGGRSQPQHF. Written as DNA, the CDR3 is TGTGCCAGCAGCCAAATGACAGGGGGCAGGAGTCAGCCCCAGCATTTT.

V and J are TRBV7-9 and TRBJ1-2, with D unclear. There are 13 residues in the CDR3. Trimming pared 4 bases from V and 6 bases from J, leaving 12 bases between. Germline-derived CDR1 and CDR2 are SEHNR and FQNEAQ (reference sequence). CDR3 loop: CASSSNGNNGYTF. The CDR3 coding sequence is TGTGCCAGCAGCTCTAACGGGAATAATGGCTACACCTTC. Variable domain in full (rest from reference TRBV7-9 and TRBJ1-2): DTGVSQNPRHKITKRGQNVTFRCDPISEHNRLYWYRQTLGQGPEFLTYFQNEAQLEKSRLLSDRFSAERPKGSFSTLEIQRTEQGDSAMYLCASSSNGNNGYTFGSGTRLTVV.

The gene calls are TRBV6-2 or TRBV6-3 and TRBJ1-2; the D is unclear. Germline V gene data show CDR1 as MNHEY and CDR2 as SVGEGT. V lost 0 bases and J lost 3, with 8 bases in between. The CDR3 length is 14 residues. CDR3 in amino acids: CASSYSLGHYGYTF. Written as DNA, the CDR3 is TGTGCCAGCAGTTACTCGTTGGGCCACTATGGCTACACCTTC.

The chain is built from TRBV28 and TRBJ2-7; the match to TRBD1 covers 8 bases. V was clipped by 7 bases and J by 0 bases; unmatched bases: 8. CDR1 and CDR2 (germline): MDHEN, SYDVKM. The CDR3 length is 15 residues. The chain's CDR3 is CASNPSGGSSYEQYF. The DNA for the CDR3 is TGTGCCAGCAACCCCTCAGGGGGCTCCTCCTACGAGCAGTACTTC.

V gene TRBV19 combines with J gene TRBJ2-7; perhaps TRBD1 as D (5 bases). The CDR3 consists of 14 residues. The V gene lost 6 bases and the J gene lost 6 bases, with 18 bases spanning the gap. The germline gives CDR1 LNHDA, CDR2 SQIVND (reference sequence). This CDR3 reads CASSALFPGLEQYF. The CDR3 DNA is TGTGCCAGTAGCGCCCTCTTTCCAGGGCTCGAGCAGTACTTC.